Listed here are 12 T cell receptor beta chains from one sample, sequenced in a study of OX40 agonist ivuxolimab in advanced cancers. This table comes from immunoSEQ multiplex PCR, and its TCRdb copy is limited to in-frame clones, with some not included. The sample has 15,000 to 25,000 clones; around 68% are singletons. The specimen was CD4+ or CD8+ T cells sorted from blood, collected in a trial of the OX40 agonist ivuxolimab. The receptors were sampled from an adult with an advanced solid tumor such as melanoma, head and neck, liver or kidney cancer.

This clone was observed a handful of times. The gene calls are TRBV27 and TRBJ1-2, with TRBD1 matching over 8 bases. The germline gives CDR1 MNHEY, CDR2 SMNVEV (reference sequence). The junction had 10 bases not matched to a gene; V was cut back by 6 bases and J by 4 bases. The CDR3 totals 15 residues. CDR3: CASSLVPGGIYGYTF. CDR3 sequence (DNA): TGTGCCAGCAGCCTAGTCCCAGGGGGCATCTATGGCTACACCTTC.

Notes on this clone: Other DNA sequences in the sample encode the same CDR3. The rearrangement joins TRBV28 to TRBJ1-5; D uncertain. The CDR3 has 13 residues. Deletions cut 3 bases from V and 0 bases from J, with 3 bases between. Germline V gene data show CDR1 as MDHEN and CDR2 as SYDVKM. CDR3 bases: TGTGCCAGCAGTTTGCTTAGCAATCAGCCCCAGCATTTT. This sequence encodes CASSLLSNQPQHF.

About this clone: Given a much more abundant clone one base away, this may be a read error. The sample contains more than one DNA sequence encoding this CDR3. The chain links TRBV7-6 to TRBJ2-7; no definite D call. Looked up from germline, CDR1 is SGHVS and CDR2 is FNYEAQ. The CDR3 is made up of 12 amino acids. V lost 1 base and J 3 bases, leaving 4 bases between the germline ends. The CDR3 coding sequence is TGTGCCAGCAGCTTAGGGGTCTACGAGCAGTACTTC. Translation: CASSLGVYEQYF.

The rearrangement joins TRBV4-1 to TRBJ1-6; D not certain. V was clipped by 1 base and J by 7 bases, with 5 bases between them. The CDR3 sequence is 13 residues long. Germline V CDR1 and CDR2: MGHRA, YSYEKL. The CDR3 protein is CASSQGINSPLHF. In DNA form, the CDR3 reads TGCGCCAGCAGCCAAGGGATCAATTCACCCCTCCACTTT.

The J gene is TRBJ2-3, the V gene TRBV19; D is perhaps TRBD2 (7 bases). CDR1 is LNHDA and CDR2 is SQIVND in the germline V gene (reference sequence). Trimming cost V 6 bases and J 2 bases, with 15 bases left between them. This CDR3 comprises 15 residues. The CDR3 DNA is TGTGCCAGTAGCCCTTCGGGGGGCTTCACAGATACGCAGTATTTT. Its translation: CASSPSGGFTDTQYF.

The J gene is TRBJ2-2, the V gene TRBV5-6, with D hard to call. CDR1 is SGHDT, CDR2 YYEEEE, per germline. V was shortened by 3 bases and J by 14 bases, with 8 bases between the two germline ends. The length of the CDR3 is 10 residues. The CDR3, as DNA: TGTGCCAGCAGCTACGTTAAACTGTTTTTT. Translating gives CASSYVKLFF.

The chain uses TRBV14 and TRBJ2-3, with 8 bases that match TRBD2. CDR1 is SGHDN, CDR2 FVKESK, per germline. V shed 6 bases and J 2 bases; nucleotides not matched to a gene: 4. This CDR3 is 14 amino acids long. DNA for the CDR3: TGTGCCAGCAGTCGCGGGGGGATCACAGATACGCAGTATTTT. Its protein product is CASSRGGITDTQYF.

The chain carries TRBV5-1 and TRBJ1-2; the D is unclear. Per the germline V gene, CDR1 is SGHRS and CDR2 is YFSETQ. V lost 1 base and J 6 bases, leaving 7 bases between the germline ends. This CDR3 contains 12 residues. The chain's CDR3 is CASSLYGDGYTF. The CDR3 nucleotides are TGCGCCAGCAGCTTGTATGGGGATGGCTACACCTTC.

The J gene is TRBJ2-1, the V gene TRBV11-2, with D possibly TRBD2 on 7 matching bases. Trimming cost V 1 base and J 1 base, with 11 bases left between them. The CDR3 is 16 residues long. Germline V gene data show CDR1 as SGHAT and CDR2 as FQNNGV. CDR3 DNA: TGTGCCAGCAGCTTAGGCGGGGGCACATCCTACAATGAGCAGTTCTTC. Its protein product is CASSLGGGTSYNEQFF. Full variable domain (outside the CDR3, taken from reference TRBV11-2 and TRBJ2-1): EAGVAQSPRYKIIEKRQSVAFWCNPISGHATLYWYQQILGQGPKLLIQFQNNGVVDDSQLPKDRFSAERLKGVDSTLKIQPAKLEDSAVYLCASSLGGGTSYNEQFFGPGTRLTVL.

The V and J genes are TRBV28 and TRBJ1-1, with 10 bases aligning to TRBD1. This CDR3 spans 17 amino acids. With V trimmed by 4 bases and J by 1 base, 9 bases remained unmatched. From germline, CDR1 is MDHEN and CDR2 SYDVKM. CDR3 DNA: TGTGCCAGCAGTTCTACCGGGACAGGGGATTGGAACACTGAAGCTTTCTTT. Translation: CASSSTGTGDWNTEAFF.

The table lists this clone with a few counts. The chain recombines TRBV5-5 with TRBJ1-1; 9 bases agree with TRBD1. The trim removed 2 bases at V and 5 bases at J, leaving 4 bases unmatched. This CDR3 region has 14 residues. Germline CDR1 and CDR2: SGHKS and YYEKEE (reference sequence). CDR3 coding DNA: TGTGCCAGCAGCTTTGGACAGGGGAAGACTGAAGCTTTCTTT. This encodes CASSFGQGKTEAFF.

The gene calls are TRBV15 and TRBJ2-2, with unresolved D. Between the trimmed V and J ends, which lost 3 bases and 1 base, there was a span of 6 bases. CDR1 is LNHNV and CDR2 is YYDKDF in the germline V gene (reference sequence). The length of the CDR3 is 14 residues. CDR3 nucleotides: TGTGCCACCAGCAGCAGGAGGAACACCGGGGAGCTGTTTTTT. It is translated as CATSSRRNTGELFF.